These T cell receptor beta chains were read from a single sample in a study of CD8 T cells in Susac syndrome. TCRdb fed the immunoSEQ multiplex PCR reads into MiXCR, producing one record per CDR3 protein. Seen here are roughly 180,000 distinct CDR3 sequences, roughly 92% observed once, and the top ten hold roughly 0.098%. Specimen: CD4+ T cells from PBMCs. The receptors shown here come from a human donor with multiple sclerosis. Each CDR3 is given with its conserved first and last residue. D genes are given only for firm matches. A clone size is listed for some rows: how often the clone was seen (once, few, many), or a class if it is expanded.

v_gene	d_gene	abundance	j_gene	CDR3aa	CDR3nt
TRBV7-7	TRBD2	-	TRBJ2-5	CASSLAGLSGETQYF	TGTGCCAGCAGCTTAGCGGGACTATCGGGAGAGACCCAGTACTTC
TRBV5-4	TRBD1	-	TRBJ2-3	CASSLIRQGAGTQYF	TGTGCCAGCAGCTTGATTAGACAGGGGGCTGGTACGCAGTATTTT
TRBV3-1	TRBD2	-	TRBJ2-7	CASSPRLMGRGGRYEQYF	TGTGCCAGCAGCCCCCGCCTGATGGGGCGGGGGGGCCGGTACGAGCAGTACTTC
TRBV18	-	-	TRBJ2-5	CASSGRREETQYF	TGTGCCAGCTCAGGAAGACGGGAAGAGACCCAGTACTTC
TRBV27	-	-	TRBJ2-5	CASSLYPGEETQYF	TGTGCCAGCAGTTTATATCCAGGGGAGGAGACCCAGTACTTC
TRBV9	-	-	TRBJ1-3	CASSAGDRISGNTIYF	TGTGCCAGCAGCGCCGGGGACCGAATCTCTGGAAACACCATATATTTT
TRBV12-3/TRBV12-4	-	-	TRBJ2-2	CASRSGGGELFF	TGTGCCAGCAGATCCGGAGGGGGGGAGCTGTTTTTT
TRBV20-1	-	-	TRBJ2-3	CSAQAEASTDTQYF	TGCAGTGCCCAAGCGGAAGCTAGCACAGATACGCAGTATTTT
TRBV20-1	-	-	TRBJ2-5	CSLRGGGALGETQYF	TGCAGTCTTAGAGGAGGGGGGGCTTTGGGAGAGACCCAGTACTTC
TRBV20-1	-	-	TRBJ2-3	CSARVTGSTDTQYF	TGCAGTGCTAGGGTAACAGGGAGCACAGATACGCAGTATTTT
TRBV2	-	-	TRBJ2-7	CASSIGLSYEQYF	TGTGCCAGCAGTATTGGCTTATCCTACGAGCAGTACTTC
TRBV28	TRBD1	-	TRBJ1-2	CASSPADRGYGYTF	TGTGCCAGCAGCCCTGCGGACAGGGGATATGGCTACACCTTC
TRBV5-1	TRBD1	-	TRBJ2-1	CASSYSTQGANEQFF	TGCGCCAGCAGCTATTCAACGCAGGGGGCAAATGAGCAGTTCTTC
TRBV27	TRBD1	-	TRBJ1-3	CASSRRQGGNTIYF	TGTGCCAGCAGCCGACGACAGGGGGGAAACACCATATATTTT
TRBV12-3/TRBV12-4	-	-	TRBJ2-2	CASSSHGTNTGELFF	TGTGCCAGCAGTTCGCACGGCACGAACACCGGGGAGCTGTTTTTT
TRBV29-1	-	-	TRBJ2-5	CSAKTGKETQYF	TGCAGCGCTAAAACAGGGAAAGAGACCCAGTACTTC
TRBV7-6	-	few	TRBJ1-1	CASSLGPLTEAFF	TGTGCCAGCAGCTTAGGCCCGTTGACTGAAGCTTTCTTT
TRBV28	TRBD1	once	TRBJ2-1	CASSLSATGSNEQFF	TGTGCCAGCAGTTTATCGGCGACAGGGTCGAATGAGCAGTTCTTC
TRBV19	-	once	TRBJ1-3	CATSGSSSGNTIYF	TGTGCCACCTCAGGGTCGAGCTCTGGAAACACCATATATTTT
TRBV20-1	-	-	TRBJ2-5	CSAPGATETQYF	TGCAGTGCACCGGGGGCTACAGAGACCCAGTACTTC
TRBV30	-	-	TRBJ1-3	CAWSVQAGNGNTIYF	TGTGCCTGGAGTGTTCAGGCAGGGAATGGAAACACCATATATTTT
TRBV7-6	-	-	TRBJ2-7	CASSLGVGRSSYEQYF	TGTGCCAGCAGCTTAGGGGTAGGCCGGAGCTCCTACGAGCAGTACTTC
TRBV20-1	-	-	TRBJ2-2	CSASPPGGQNTGELFF	TGCAGTGCCAGCCCTCCGGGGGGCCAGAACACCGGGGAGCTGTTTTTT
TRBV2	-	-	TRBJ2-3	CASSELTDTQYF	TGTGCCAGCAGTGAGCTCACAGATACGCAGTATTTT
TRBV27	TRBD1	-	TRBJ1-2	CASSSGTGAYGYTF	TGTGCCAGCAGTTCAGGGACAGGGGCCTATGGCTACACCTTC
TRBV5-1	TRBD1	once	TRBJ2-2	CASSSGGITGELFF	TGCGCCAGCAGCTCAGGGGGTATCACCGGGGAGCTGTTTTTT
TRBV2	-	-	TRBJ1-5	CASGQLNSNQPQHF	TGTGCCAGTGGACAGCTAAATAGCAATCAGCCCCAGCATTTT
TRBV3-1	TRBD2	-	TRBJ2-1	CASSQGLANNEQFF	TGTGCCAGCAGCCAAGGACTAGCTAACAATGAGCAGTTCTTC
TRBV28	-	-	TRBJ1-5	CASTLTPHSNQPQHF	TGTGCCAGCACTCTCACGCCGCATAGCAATCAGCCCCAGCATTTT
TRBV12-3/TRBV12-4	-	-	TRBJ2-5	CASSYRFGETQYF	TGTGCCAGCAGCTACAGGTTCGGAGAGACCCAGTACTTC
TRBV19	TRBD1	-	TRBJ1-2	CASSIDGTGGGYTF	TGTGCCAGTAGTATAGATGGGACAGGTGGAGGCTACACCTTC
TRBV7-9	-	-	TRBJ2-1	CASTGYYEQFF	TGTGCCAGTACGGGGTATTATGAGCAGTTCTTC
TRBV7-3	TRBD2	-	TRBJ2-1	CASSAGLAGAYNEQFF	TGTGCCAGCAGCGCGGGACTAGCGGGGGCCTACAATGAGCAGTTCTTC
TRBV11-1	TRBD1	-	TRBJ2-5	CASSLGTGGGETQYF	TGTGCCAGCAGCTTAGGGACAGGGGGCGGAGAGACCCAGTACTTC
TRBV6-6	TRBD1	-	TRBJ1-5	CASSDGTGIQPQHF	TGTGCCAGCAGTGACGGGACAGGGATACAGCCCCAGCATTTT
TRBV4-3	-	-	TRBJ2-2	CASSQGGRDTGELFF	TGCGCCAGCAGCCAAGGAGGACGTGACACCGGGGAGCTGTTTTTT
TRBV28	-	-	TRBJ2-2	CASRSQAVSGELFF	TGTGCCAGCAGGAGCCAGGCAGTATCCGGGGAGCTGTTTTTT
TRBV18	-	-	TRBJ1-2	CASSPEDSIYGYTF	TGTGCCAGCTCACCCGAGGACAGTATCTATGGCTACACCTTC
TRBV5-1	TRBD1	-	TRBJ2-7	CASSFGQGTYEQYF	TGCGCCAGCAGCTTCGGACAGGGGACCTACGAGCAGTACTTC
TRBV4-1	-	-	TRBJ2-7	CASSQDYRSYEQYF	TGCGCCAGCAGCCAAGACTACCGCTCCTACGAGCAGTACTTC
TRBV4-1	-	-	TRBJ2-2	CASSQEGGLTGRLFF	TGCGCCAGCAGCCAAGAAGGTGGACTTACTGGAAGGCTGTTTTTT
TRBV2	TRBD2	-	TRBJ2-5	CASSVGSGAQETQYF	TGTGCCAGCAGTGTTGGGAGCGGGGCCCAAGAGACCCAGTACTTC
TRBV29-1	TRBD1	-	TRBJ1-2	CSVEEYKRDRVSGLYGYTF	TGCAGCGTTGAAGAGTATAAACGGGACAGGGTGTCAGGTCTCTATGGCTACACCTTC
TRBV6-2/TRBV6-3	-	-	TRBJ2-1	CASSYLRAGAHNEQFF	TGTGCCAGCAGTTACTTACGTGCCGGAGCCCACAATGAGCAGTTCTTC
TRBV9	-	-	TRBJ2-1	CASSVVPGQEGHEQFF	TGTGCCAGCAGCGTAGTCCCCGGACAAGAAGGACATGAGCAGTTCTTC
TRBV3-1	TRBD1	once	TRBJ1-2	CASSQQGAEGYTF	TGTGCCAGCAGCCAACAGGGGGCGGAGGGCTACACCTTC
TRBV27	TRBD1	-	TRBJ1-4	CASKVRGNEKLFF	TGTGCCAGCAAGGTCAGGGGGAATGAAAAACTGTTTTTT
TRBV7-8	-	-	TRBJ1-5	CASMVGGGNQPQHF	TGTGCCAGTATGGTGGGAGGTGGCAATCAGCCCCAGCATTTT
TRBV28	-	few	TRBJ1-5	CASSYGVNQPQHF	TGTGCCAGCAGTTACGGGGTCAATCAGCCCCAGCATTTT
TRBV5-6	-	-	TRBJ2-7	CASSRPGASGSYEQYF	TGTGCCAGCAGCCGCCCGGGGGCTAGCGGATCCTACGAGCAGTACTTC
TRBV5-4	TRBD1	-	TRBJ2-3	CASSSQTGATDTQYF	TGTGCCAGCAGCTCTCAAACAGGGGCGACAGATACGCAGTATTTT
TRBV5-1	TRBD2	once	TRBJ2-1	CASSLFAGAGDEQFF	TGCGCCAGCAGCTTGTTTGCGGGAGCTGGGGATGAGCAGTTCTTC
TRBV7-2	-	-	TRBJ2-7	CASREMGSYEQYF	TGTGCCAGCCGCGAGATGGGGTCCTACGAGCAGTACTTC
TRBV20-1	TRBD2	-	TRBJ2-7	CSAEPLLAGGVWDEQYF	TGCAGTGCTGAACCACTACTAGCGGGGGGAGTGTGGGACGAGCAGTACTTC
TRBV19	-	-	TRBJ2-7	CASSMVGSYEQYF	TGTGCCAGTAGTATGGTCGGATCCTACGAGCAGTACTTC
TRBV18	-	-	TRBJ2-7	CASSPPSHTYEQYF	TGTGCCAGCTCACCACCGTCGCACACCTACGAGCAGTACTTC
TRBV27	-	-	TRBJ1-6	CASSFWQYNSPLHF	TGTGCCAGCAGTTTCTGGCAATATAATTCACCCCTCCACTTT